This paragraph covers one TCR beta chain sequence. Germline values: CDR1 DFQATT, CDR2 SNEGSKA (reference sequence). The V gene end was trimmed by 3 bases and the J gene end by 5 bases; junction bases not matched to a gene: 9. The CDR3 runs 15 residues. The assay was immunoSEQ multiplex PCR, and TCRdb's table has in-frame clones only and misses some. The profile shows some 190,000 clones, under 85% of them singletons. These data are taken from a study of blood T cell repertoires in COVID-19. Study-wide background: T cells, B-cell-depleted T cells, or PBMCs provided the cDNA or gDNA that served as material.

The rearrangement uses TRBV20-1 and TRBJ2-3; 9 nucleotides line up with TRBD2. This TCR came from a woman older than 75 with COVID-19, enrolled during active disease. Specimen: peripheral blood. In DNA form, the CDR3 reads TGCAGTGCTAGTCAAGCGGGAGGTACAGTAGATACGCAGTATTTT. This encodes CSASQAGGTVDTQYF.